The rows below give T cell receptor beta chains drawn from one sample of a study of blood T cell repertoires in COVID-19. Clones were read by immunoSEQ multiplex PCR, and TCRdb kept only the in-frame ones, dropping some. The repertoire holds some 140,000 clones, roughly 80% seen once, with less than 30% in the top ten. The sequencing sample was made of peripheral blood. The receptors come from a woman aged 60-75 years with acute or convalescent COVID-19. Both conserved end residues are part of each CDR3. Each record gives: CDR3 DNA, CDR3 protein, clone size, CDR3 length, J gene, V gene, D gene. D genes are given only for firm matches. Not every row has a clone size; where given, it reads once, few, many or a size class.

CDR3 DNA: TGTGCCGGATCCGGGACTCAGGAAAGCACCATATATTTT; CDR3 protein: CAGSGTQESTIYF; clone size: NA; CDR3 length: 13; J gene: TRBJ1-3; V gene: TRBV2; D gene: NA
CDR3 DNA: TGTGCCAGCAGCTTCCTTAGACTAGCGGGGGGTCCATCCTACAATGAGCAGTTCTTC; CDR3 protein: CASSFLRLAGGPSYNEQFF; clone size: once; CDR3 length: 19; J gene: TRBJ2-1; V gene: TRBV7-2; D gene: TRBD2
CDR3 DNA: TGTGCCAGCAGCCAAGGGGCTTTCGGCTACACTGAAGCTTTCTTT; CDR3 protein: CASSQGAFGYTEAFF; clone size: NA; CDR3 length: 15; J gene: TRBJ1-1; V gene: TRBV3-1/TRBV3-2; D gene: NA
CDR3 DNA: TGCGCCAGCAGCCAACCGGGACAGGGTCTTAAAAAACTGTTTTTT; CDR3 protein: CASSQPGQGLKKLFF; clone size: few; CDR3 length: 15; J gene: TRBJ1-4; V gene: TRBV4-1; D gene: TRBD1
CDR3 DNA: TGTGCCAGCAGCCCGGTAATATCCCGGGGGGAGCTGTTTTTT; CDR3 protein: CASSPVISRGELFF; clone size: few; CDR3 length: 14; J gene: TRBJ2-2; V gene: TRBV5-4; D gene: NA
CDR3 DNA: TGTGCCAGCAGCGAGACAGCAATTAACACTGAAGCTTTCTTT; CDR3 protein: CASSETAINTEAFF; clone size: NA; CDR3 length: 14; J gene: TRBJ1-1; V gene: TRBV9; D gene: NA
CDR3 DNA: TGTGCCAGCAGTTACCCGCGGGGGGCTGGAGATACGCAGTATTTT; CDR3 protein: CASSYPRGAGDTQYF; clone size: NA; CDR3 length: 15; J gene: TRBJ2-3; V gene: TRBV6-6; D gene: TRBD2
CDR3 DNA: TGCGCCAGCAGCACCGGGACACTGAACACTGAAGCTTTCTTT; CDR3 protein: CASSTGTLNTEAFF; clone size: NA; CDR3 length: 14; J gene: TRBJ1-1; V gene: TRBV5-1; D gene: NA
CDR3 DNA: TGTGCCAGCTCTCCCCAAGATAGCATGAACACTGAAGCTTTCTTT; CDR3 protein: CASSPQDSMNTEAFF; clone size: NA; CDR3 length: 15; J gene: TRBJ1-1; V gene: TRBV7-6; D gene: NA
CDR3 DNA: TGTGCCAGCTCACCACGTTTCGGGGGGAGACAAGAGACCCAGTACTTC; CDR3 protein: CASSPRFGGRQETQYF; clone size: NA; CDR3 length: 16; J gene: TRBJ2-5; V gene: TRBV18; D gene: TRBD2
CDR3 DNA: TGTGCCAGCAGTCTCGGAGGGAATGGCTACACCTTC; CDR3 protein: CASSLGGNGYTF; clone size: NA; CDR3 length: 12; J gene: TRBJ1-2; V gene: TRBV27; D gene: NA
CDR3 DNA: TGTGCCACCCAATACGGGACACTGGCCAACACTGAAGCTTTCTTT; CDR3 protein: CATQYGTLANTEAFF; clone size: NA; CDR3 length: 15; J gene: TRBJ1-1; V gene: TRBV19; D gene: NA
CDR3 DNA: TGTGCCAGCAGCCCAAAACCAGGCGCCCCTAATGGCTACACCTTC; CDR3 protein: CASSPKPGAPNGYTF; clone size: few; CDR3 length: 15; J gene: TRBJ1-2; V gene: TRBV3-1/TRBV3-2; D gene: NA
CDR3 DNA: TGCGCCAGCAGCCAGTTTATGTCTCGGAGGACGGCCTACAATGAGCAGTTCTTC; CDR3 protein: CASSQFMSRRTAYNEQFF; clone size: NA; CDR3 length: 18; J gene: TRBJ2-1; V gene: TRBV4-1; D gene: NA
CDR3 DNA: TGCGCCAGCAGCCGCGGGAATCCCGACAGGGTTCACGGCTACACCTTC; CDR3 protein: CASSRGNPDRVHGYTF; clone size: NA; CDR3 length: 16; J gene: TRBJ1-2; V gene: TRBV5-1; D gene: TRBD1
CDR3 DNA: TGTGCCATCATCCTAGCTATCTCCTACGAGCAGTACTTC; CDR3 protein: CAIILAISYEQYF; clone size: NA; CDR3 length: 13; J gene: TRBJ2-7; V gene: TRBV21-1; D gene: NA
CDR3 DNA: TGTGCCAGCAGCTTGGCTTTACAGGCAGCACCAGGGGGCGAGCAGTACTTC; CDR3 protein: CASSLALQAAPGGEQYF; clone size: NA; CDR3 length: 17; J gene: TRBJ2-7; V gene: TRBV5-5; D gene: TRBD1
CDR3 DNA: TGTGCCAGCAGTACCGGATGGGCAGGAGGAAACACCATATATTTT; CDR3 protein: CASSTGWAGGNTIYF; clone size: NA; CDR3 length: 15; J gene: TRBJ1-3; V gene: TRBV6-5; D gene: NA
CDR3 DNA: TGCGCCAGCAGCCAAGTAAGGGGACAGAACTATGGCTACACCTTC; CDR3 protein: CASSQVRGQNYGYTF; clone size: few; CDR3 length: 15; J gene: TRBJ1-2; V gene: TRBV4-1; D gene: TRBD1
CDR3 DNA: TGTGCCAGCAGTGAACGCGGGACAGCCTATAGCAATCAGCCCCAGCATTTT; CDR3 protein: CASSERGTAYSNQPQHF; clone size: NA; CDR3 length: 17; J gene: TRBJ1-5; V gene: TRBV2; D gene: TRBD1
CDR3 DNA: TGTGCCATCAGCGCTCAGGGAACTAATGAAAAACTGTTTTTT; CDR3 protein: CAISAQGTNEKLFF; clone size: NA; CDR3 length: 14; J gene: TRBJ1-4; V gene: TRBV10-3; D gene: NA
CDR3 DNA: TGTGCCAGCACCCCGAGCAGGGCTAGGGAGACCCAGTACTTC; CDR3 protein: CASTPSRARETQYF; clone size: few; CDR3 length: 14; J gene: TRBJ2-5; V gene: TRBV6-5; D gene: NA
CDR3 DNA: TGTGCTAGTGGTTTGGTGTCAACAGGGGTCGGGATTGGCTACACCTTC; CDR3 protein: CASGLVSTGVGIGYTF; clone size: NA; CDR3 length: 16; J gene: TRBJ1-2; V gene: TRBV12-5; D gene: TRBD1
CDR3 DNA: TGTGCCAGCAGCATTGGACAGTTGGATGGCTACACCTTC; CDR3 protein: CASSIGQLDGYTF; clone size: few; CDR3 length: 13; J gene: TRBJ1-2; V gene: TRBV11-2; D gene: NA
CDR3 DNA: TGTGCCAGCAGCCAAGTCGGCCAGGGGGCGCGAAGAAGCACTGAAGCTTTCTTT; CDR3 protein: CASSQVGQGARRSTEAFF; clone size: NA; CDR3 length: 18; J gene: TRBJ1-1; V gene: TRBV3-1/TRBV3-2; D gene: TRBD1
CDR3 DNA: TGTGCCAGCAGTGAAGTGTGGCAGGGCAATCAGCCCCAGCATTTT; CDR3 protein: CASSEVWQGNQPQHF; clone size: NA; CDR3 length: 15; J gene: TRBJ1-5; V gene: TRBV6-1; D gene: NA
CDR3 DNA: TGTGCCAGCAGTCCGGGATTCAGCTCCTATAATTCACCCCTCCACTTT; CDR3 protein: CASSPGFSSYNSPLHF; clone size: once; CDR3 length: 16; J gene: TRBJ1-6; V gene: TRBV28; D gene: NA
CDR3 DNA: TGTGCCAGCAGTATTCAGGGTCCCAGTTCACCCCTCCACTTT; CDR3 protein: CASSIQGPSSPLHF; clone size: NA; CDR3 length: 14; J gene: TRBJ1-6; V gene: TRBV7-9; D gene: NA
CDR3 DNA: TGCGCCAGCAGCCCCGATACGGCCAGGGGGCATAGCTATGGCTACACCTTC; CDR3 protein: CASSPDTARGHSYGYTF; clone size: NA; CDR3 length: 17; J gene: TRBJ1-2; V gene: TRBV5-1; D gene: TRBD1
CDR3 DNA: TGTGCCAGCAGTTACTCAACTAGCGGACTTTACAATGAGCAGTTCTTC; CDR3 protein: CASSYSTSGLYNEQFF; clone size: once; CDR3 length: 16; J gene: TRBJ2-1; V gene: TRBV6-5; D gene: TRBD2
CDR3 DNA: TGTGCCAGCAGCTCACCCCTCCACACCACCCAAAGAAGAGGCTACACCTTC; CDR3 protein: CASSSPLHTTQRRGYTF; clone size: NA; CDR3 length: 17; J gene: TRBJ1-2; V gene: TRBV9; D gene: NA
CDR3 DNA: TGTGCCAGCAGCCAAGCAGGGGTTAATGAAAAACTGTTTTTT; CDR3 protein: CASSQAGVNEKLFF; clone size: once; CDR3 length: 14; J gene: TRBJ1-4; V gene: TRBV3-1/TRBV3-2; D gene: NA
CDR3 DNA: TGTGCCAGCAGCCAAGGGAGCGGGGGATTTGATACGCAGTATTTT; CDR3 protein: CASSQGSGGFDTQYF; clone size: few; CDR3 length: 15; J gene: TRBJ2-3; V gene: TRBV3-1/TRBV3-2; D gene: TRBD2
CDR3 DNA: TGTGCCAGCAACCGACAGGGGGCTGCCAATGAGCAGTTCTTC; CDR3 protein: CASNRQGAANEQFF; clone size: once; CDR3 length: 14; J gene: TRBJ2-1; V gene: TRBV6-5; D gene: TRBD1
CDR3 DNA: TGCGCCAGCAGCACCGGGACAGGGAAATCACCCCTCCACTTT; CDR3 protein: CASSTGTGKSPLHF; clone size: NA; CDR3 length: 14; J gene: TRBJ1-6; V gene: TRBV5-1; D gene: TRBD1
CDR3 DNA: TGTGCTACCAGACAGGGGAACAGCTCCTACAATGAGCAGTTCTTC; CDR3 protein: CATRQGNSSYNEQFF; clone size: NA; CDR3 length: 15; J gene: TRBJ2-1; V gene: TRBV24-1; D gene: TRBD1
CDR3 DNA: TGCGCCAGCAGCTCTTTAACCAACTTGAACACTGAAGCTTTCTTT; CDR3 protein: CASSSLTNLNTEAFF; clone size: NA; CDR3 length: 15; J gene: TRBJ1-1; V gene: TRBV5-1; D gene: NA
CDR3 DNA: TGTGCCAGTTCCGAGCCACTTTCACCCCTCCACTTT; CDR3 protein: CASSEPLSPLHF; clone size: once; CDR3 length: 12; J gene: TRBJ1-6; V gene: TRBV28; D gene: NA
CDR3 DNA: TGTGCCAGCAGCTTAAACGGGCAGGGAAGAGGATCACCCCTCCACTTT; CDR3 protein: CASSLNGQGRGSPLHF; clone size: NA; CDR3 length: 16; J gene: TRBJ1-6; V gene: TRBV7-3; D gene: NA
CDR3 DNA: TGTGCCAGCAGTTTCGGACAGGAATGGAACACCATATATTTT; CDR3 protein: CASSFGQEWNTIYF; clone size: NA; CDR3 length: 14; J gene: TRBJ1-3; V gene: TRBV28; D gene: TRBD1
CDR3 DNA: TGTGCCAGCAGCAAAAATTGGAAGGGAACGGGACAGGGGGCTTCCGACAATGAGCAGTTCTTC; CDR3 protein: CASSKNWKGTGQGASDNEQFF; clone size: medium-sized; CDR3 length: 21; J gene: TRBJ2-1; V gene: TRBV21-1; D gene: NA
CDR3 DNA: TGTGCCAGCAGCTTAGCCGGGACAGCCTTGACCGGTAATCAGCCCCAGCATTTT; CDR3 protein: CASSLAGTALTGNQPQHF; clone size: NA; CDR3 length: 18; J gene: TRBJ1-5; V gene: TRBV7-9; D gene: TRBD1
CDR3 DNA: TGCAGCGTGAAGAACGGGGGGTACAATGAGCAGTTCTTC; CDR3 protein: CSVKNGGYNEQFF; clone size: NA; CDR3 length: 13; J gene: TRBJ2-1; V gene: TRBV29-1; D gene: TRBD2
CDR3 DNA: TGTGCCAGCAGTTTGGCCGTCGAAAAACTGTTTTTT; CDR3 protein: CASSLAVEKLFF; clone size: NA; CDR3 length: 12; J gene: TRBJ1-4; V gene: TRBV28; D gene: NA
CDR3 DNA: TGTGCCAGCAGCCCCAATAGCCCGGGACTGACAGGGGGATTGGAGACCCAGTACTTC; CDR3 protein: CASSPNSPGLTGGLETQYF; clone size: NA; CDR3 length: 19; J gene: TRBJ2-5; V gene: TRBV4-2; D gene: TRBD1
CDR3 DNA: TGCGCCAGCAGCTTGATCGAGGGTGAAAATGAGCAGTTCTTC; CDR3 protein: CASSLIEGENEQFF; clone size: NA; CDR3 length: 14; J gene: TRBJ2-1; V gene: TRBV5-1; D gene: NA